This record concerns one T cell receptor (beta chain) sequence. Its specificity is unknown. V was shortened by 3 bases and J by 3 bases, with 16 bases between the two germline ends. This CDR3 comprises 16 residues. Vbeta (60) and Jbeta (13) primers were used in the PCR. TCRdb's copy holds only in-frame clones and misses some; the assay was immunoSEQ multiplex PCR. The profile covers roughly 90,000 clones, with 75% to 85% appearing a single time and more than 3% taken by the ten largest. The data originate from a study of cytomegalovirus exposure and HLA in healthy donors. Looking at the study overall: Out of about 170 million T cells, an earlier analysis found over 100 million unique TCR beta sequences in total.

Study results and caveats: Excluded: some indistinguishable V segments such as TRBV6-2 and TRBV6-3. According to the study, around 150 TCR beta chains were cytomegalovirus-associated. Only CMV serostatus was available as immune exposure information.

The sample consisted of PBMCs. The chain has TRBV5-3 and TRBJ2-1; D possibly corresponds to TRBD1 (5 bases). TRBV5-3 is treated as an ORF (open reading frame) with a function not yet certain. This TCR derives from a man aged 30 to 45 in good health and CMV-seropositive. Here the CDR3 reads CARSYLGPAGYNEQFF. CDR3 nucleotide sequence: TGTGCCAGAAGCTACTTGGGGCCCGCCGGCTACAATGAGCAGTTCTTC.